This TCR beta chain was obtained from a study of graft-versus-host responses after intestinal transplantation. Study-level background: Isolated intestinal, liver-intestinal, or multivisceral transplants were what recipients had.

Note on this clone: Its antigen is unidentified.

Assay used: immunoSEQ multiplex PCR; TCRdb lists only in-frame clones, some missing. The repertoire holds tens of thousands of clones, with 94% as singletons. Per the germline V gene, CDR1 is LNHDA and CDR2 is SQIVND (reference sequence). The CDR3 extends over 15 amino acids. V lost 4 bases, J lost 5 bases, and 5 bases stayed unmatched. J is TRBJ2-3 and V is TRBV19; 11 nucleotides line up with TRBD2. This specimen was unstimulated CD4+ T cells sorted from spleen or lymph node cells, taken before transplant. The receptor was isolated from a human donor who was the organ donor for an intestinal transplant. The CDR3 DNA sequence: TGTGCCAGTAGTACTACTAGCGGGGGAAGAGATACGCAGTATTTT. Translated: CASSTTSGGRDTQYF.